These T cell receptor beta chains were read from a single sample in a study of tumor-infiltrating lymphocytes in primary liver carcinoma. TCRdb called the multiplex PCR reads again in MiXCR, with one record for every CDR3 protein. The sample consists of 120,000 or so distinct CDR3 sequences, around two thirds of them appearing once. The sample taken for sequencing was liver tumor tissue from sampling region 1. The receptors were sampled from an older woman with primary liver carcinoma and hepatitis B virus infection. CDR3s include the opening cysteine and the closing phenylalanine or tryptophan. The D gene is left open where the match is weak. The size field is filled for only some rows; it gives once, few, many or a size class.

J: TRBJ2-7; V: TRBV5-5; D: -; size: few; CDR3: CASSLEGRSWEQYF; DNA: TGTGCCAGCAGCTTGGAGGGACGGTCTTGGGAGCAGTACTTC
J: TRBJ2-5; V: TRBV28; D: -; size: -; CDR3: CVSSLSETQYF; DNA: TGTGTCAGCAGTTTAAGCGAGACCCAGTACTTC
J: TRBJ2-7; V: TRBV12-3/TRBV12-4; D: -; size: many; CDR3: CASRGGTYEQYF; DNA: TGTGCCAGCAGGGGCGGAACCTACGAGCAGTACTTC
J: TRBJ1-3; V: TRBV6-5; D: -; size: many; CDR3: CASSPKVPGTGNTIYF; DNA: TGTGCCAGCAGTCCCAAAGTTCCGGGGACTGGAAACACCATATATTTT
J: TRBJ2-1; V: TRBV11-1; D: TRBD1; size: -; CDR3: CASSKPGTVETQFF; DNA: TGTGCAAGCAGCAAACCCGGGACAGTCGAGACCCAGTTCTTC
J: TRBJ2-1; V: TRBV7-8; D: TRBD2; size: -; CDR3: CASSPLSSGRSSEQIF; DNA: TGTGCCAGCAGCCCCCTCTCCAGCGGGAGGAGCAGTGAGCAGATCTTC
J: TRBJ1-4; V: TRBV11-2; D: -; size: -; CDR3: CASSLGGTEEKLFF; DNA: TGTGCCAGCAGCTTGGGGGGGACGGAGGAAAAACTGTTTTTT
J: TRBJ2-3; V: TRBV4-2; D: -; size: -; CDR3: CASSQDRRGTVADTQYF; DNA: TGTGCCAGCAGCCAAGATCGAAGGGGGACGGTGGCAGATACACAGTATTTT
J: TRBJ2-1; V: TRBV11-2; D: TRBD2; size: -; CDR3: CASSYIAGTHGQFF; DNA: TGTGCTAGCAGCTACATAGCGGGGACGCATGGGCAGTTCTTC
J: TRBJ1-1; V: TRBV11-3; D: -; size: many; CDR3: CASSPNPQGIGAFF; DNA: TGTGCCAGCAGCCCCAACCCCCAGGGGATCGGTGCTTTCTTT
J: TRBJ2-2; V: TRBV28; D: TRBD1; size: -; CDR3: CASRIRDSSTGELFF; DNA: TGTGCCAGCAGGATACGGGACAGTAGCACCGGGGAGCTGTTTTTT
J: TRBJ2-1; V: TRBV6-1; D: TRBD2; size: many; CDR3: CASSASTSGQNFRSPAPREQFF; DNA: TGTGCCAGCAGTGCATCGACTAGCGGACAAAACTTTAGATCCCCTGCCCCCCGTGAGCAGTTCTTC
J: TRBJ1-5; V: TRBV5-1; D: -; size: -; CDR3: CASSLAGRGGQPQHF; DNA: TGCGCCAGCAGCTTGGCCGGAAGGGGAGGACAGCCCCAGCATTTT
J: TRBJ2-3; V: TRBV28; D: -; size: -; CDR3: CATSGAMDTQYF; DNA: TGTGCCACCTCGGGGGCCATGGATACGCAGTATTTT
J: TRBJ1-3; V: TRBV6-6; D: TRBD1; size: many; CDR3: CASTNPGQGLSGNTIYF; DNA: TGTGCCAGCACAAACCCGGGACAGGGCCTCTCTGGAAACACCATATATTTT
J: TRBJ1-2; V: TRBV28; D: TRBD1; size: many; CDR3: CASRVLNPGQGAGGYTF; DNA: TGTGCCAGCAGAGTCTTAAATCCGGGACAGGGGGCGGGAGGCTACACCTTC
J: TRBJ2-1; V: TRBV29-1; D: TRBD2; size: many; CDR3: CSVARGGYEQFF; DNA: TGCAGCGTTGCCCGGGGGGGGTATGAGCAGTTCTTC
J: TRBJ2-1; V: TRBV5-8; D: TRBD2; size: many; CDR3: CARGSLADNEQFF; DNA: TGTGCCAGAGGGTCACTAGCGGACAATGAGCAGTTCTTC
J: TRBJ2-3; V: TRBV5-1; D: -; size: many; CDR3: CASSLDDTQYF; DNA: TGCGCCAGCAGCTTGGATGATACGCAGTATTTT
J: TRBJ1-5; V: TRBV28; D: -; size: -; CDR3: CVSSIVKDQPQHF; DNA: TGTGTCAGCAGTATCGTAAAAGATCAGCCCCAGCATTTT
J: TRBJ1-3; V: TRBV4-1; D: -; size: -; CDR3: CASSRSGGGPNSGNTIYF; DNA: TGCGCCAGCAGCCGCTCTGGGGGGGGCCCCAACTCTGGAAACACCATATATTTT
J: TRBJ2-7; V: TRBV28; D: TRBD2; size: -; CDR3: CASSKLLAGEGEQYF; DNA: TGTGCCAGCAGCAAACTACTAGCGGGAGAGGGTGAGCAGTACTTC
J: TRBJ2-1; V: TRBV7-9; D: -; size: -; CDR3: CATGSRVSYNEQFF; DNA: TGTGCCACCGGATCTCGGGTTTCCTACAATGAGCAGTTCTTC
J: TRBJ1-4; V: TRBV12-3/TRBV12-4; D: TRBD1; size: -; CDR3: CASSSGRYRTGEKLFF; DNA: TGTGCTAGCAGCTCGGGGAGATACAGGACAGGCGAAAAACTGTTTTTT
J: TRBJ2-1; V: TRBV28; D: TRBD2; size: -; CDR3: CASTVAGPLNEQFF; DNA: TGTGCCAGCACGGTAGCGGGACCCCTCAATGAGCAGTTCTTC
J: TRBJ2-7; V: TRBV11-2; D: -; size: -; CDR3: CASSPPGSATHYEQYF; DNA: TGTGCCAGTAGCCCGCCGGGATCGGCGACCCACTACGAGCAGTACTTC
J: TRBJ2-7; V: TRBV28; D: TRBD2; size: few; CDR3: CASSALSGSSYEQYF; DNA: TGTGCCAGCAGCGCCCTTAGCGGGAGCTCCTACGAGCAGTACTTC
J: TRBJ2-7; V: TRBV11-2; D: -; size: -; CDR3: CASSPRGQGSYEQYF; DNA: TGTGCCAGTAGCCCCCGGGGACAAGGATCCTACGAGCAGTACTTC
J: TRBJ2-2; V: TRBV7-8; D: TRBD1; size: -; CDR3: CASRQQTGGGTGELFF; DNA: TGTGCCAGCAGGCAACAGACAGGGGGGGGAACCGGGGAGCTGTTTTTT
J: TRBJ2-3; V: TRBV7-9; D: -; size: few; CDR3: CASSLASRNSGENYLTDTQYF; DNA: TGTGCCAGCAGCTTAGCGTCGCGGAACAGTGGGGAAAACTACCTCACAGATACGCAGTATTTT
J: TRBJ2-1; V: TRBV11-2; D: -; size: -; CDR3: CASSLHQQAIVYNGQFF; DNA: TGTGCCAGCAGCTTACATCAACAGGCTATAGTCTACAATGGGCAGTTCTTC
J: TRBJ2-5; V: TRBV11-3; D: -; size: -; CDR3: CASSSSRGYQETQYF; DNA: TGTGCCAGCAGCTCCAGTCGGGGGTACCAAGAGACCCAATATTTC
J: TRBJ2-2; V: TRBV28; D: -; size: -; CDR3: CASSSPPGANTGELFF; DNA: TGTGCCAGCAGCTCCCCCCCAGGGGCGAACACCGGGGAGCTGTTTTTT
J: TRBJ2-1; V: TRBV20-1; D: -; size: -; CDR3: CSARRGWEYNEQFF; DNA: TGCAGTGCTAGAAGAGGCTGGGAATACAATGAGCAGTTCTTC
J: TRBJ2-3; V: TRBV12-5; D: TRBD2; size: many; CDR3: CASGRGGAEDTQYF; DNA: TGTGCTAGTGGGCGGGGGGGAGCGGAAGATACGCAGTATTTT
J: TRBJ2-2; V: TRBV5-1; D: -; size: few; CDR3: CASSLKLPNTGELFF; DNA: TGCGCCAGCAGCTTAAAACTGCCGAACACCGGGGAGCTGTTTTTT
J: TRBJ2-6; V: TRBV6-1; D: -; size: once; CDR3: CASSRDSPSPRANVLTF; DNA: TGTGCCAGCAGCCGGGACTCTCCCTCCCCTAGGGCCAATGTCCTGACTTTC